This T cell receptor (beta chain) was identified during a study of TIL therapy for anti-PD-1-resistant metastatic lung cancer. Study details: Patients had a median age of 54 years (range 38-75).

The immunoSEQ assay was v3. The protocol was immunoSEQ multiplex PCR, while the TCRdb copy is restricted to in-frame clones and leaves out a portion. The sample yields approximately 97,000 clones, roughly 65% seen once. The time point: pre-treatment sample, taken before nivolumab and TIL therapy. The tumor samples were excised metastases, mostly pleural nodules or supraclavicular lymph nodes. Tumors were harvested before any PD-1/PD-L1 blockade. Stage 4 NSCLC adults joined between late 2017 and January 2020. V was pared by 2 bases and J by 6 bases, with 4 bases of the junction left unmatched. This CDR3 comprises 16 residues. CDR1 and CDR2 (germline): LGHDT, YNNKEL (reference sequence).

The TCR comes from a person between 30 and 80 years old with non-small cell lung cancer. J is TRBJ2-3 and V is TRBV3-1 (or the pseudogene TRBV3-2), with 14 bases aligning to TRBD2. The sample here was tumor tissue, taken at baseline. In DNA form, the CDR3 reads TGTGCCAGCAGCCAACAGGGACTAGCGGGGGTGGATACGCAGTATTTT. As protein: CASSQQGLAGVDTQYF.